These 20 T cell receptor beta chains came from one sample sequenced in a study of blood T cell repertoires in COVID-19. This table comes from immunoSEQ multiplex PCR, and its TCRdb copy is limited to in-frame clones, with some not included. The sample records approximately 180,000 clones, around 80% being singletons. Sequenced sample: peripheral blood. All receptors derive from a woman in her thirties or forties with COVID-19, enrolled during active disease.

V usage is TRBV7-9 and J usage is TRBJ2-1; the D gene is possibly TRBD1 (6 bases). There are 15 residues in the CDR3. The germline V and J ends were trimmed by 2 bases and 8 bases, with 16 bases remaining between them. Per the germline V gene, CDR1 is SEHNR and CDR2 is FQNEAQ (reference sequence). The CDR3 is CASSLRAGEAHEQFF. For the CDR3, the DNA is TGTGCCAGCAGCTTAAGGGCAGGGGAAGCTCATGAGCAGTTCTTC.

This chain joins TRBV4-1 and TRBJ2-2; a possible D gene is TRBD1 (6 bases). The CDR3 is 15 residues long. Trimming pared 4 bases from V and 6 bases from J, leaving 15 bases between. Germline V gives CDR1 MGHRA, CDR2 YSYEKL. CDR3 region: CASSLEKGVAGELFF. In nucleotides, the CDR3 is TGCGCCAGCAGCCTGGAAAAGGGGGTTGCCGGGGAGCTGTTTTTT.

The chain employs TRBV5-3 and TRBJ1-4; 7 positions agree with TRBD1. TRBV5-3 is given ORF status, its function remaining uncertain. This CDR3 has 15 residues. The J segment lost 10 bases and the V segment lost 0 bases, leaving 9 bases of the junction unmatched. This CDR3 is CARSLAGKGAGKLFF. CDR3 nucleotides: TGTGCCAGAAGCTTGGCCGGGAAGGGGGCTGGAAAACTGTTTTTT.

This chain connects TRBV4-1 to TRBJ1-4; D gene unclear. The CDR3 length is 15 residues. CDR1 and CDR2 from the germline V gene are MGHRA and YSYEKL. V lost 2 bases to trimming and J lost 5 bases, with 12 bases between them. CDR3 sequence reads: CASSQYPGKNEKLFF. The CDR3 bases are TGCGCCAGCAGCCAATACCCGGGGAAAAATGAAAAACTGTTTTTT.

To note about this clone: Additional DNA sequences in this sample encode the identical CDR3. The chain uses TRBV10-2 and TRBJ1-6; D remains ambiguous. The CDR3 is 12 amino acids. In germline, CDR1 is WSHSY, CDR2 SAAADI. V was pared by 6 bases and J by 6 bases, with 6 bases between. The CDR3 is CASSPGNSPLHF. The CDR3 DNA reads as TGCGCCAGCAGCCCCGGTAATTCACCCCTCCACTTT.

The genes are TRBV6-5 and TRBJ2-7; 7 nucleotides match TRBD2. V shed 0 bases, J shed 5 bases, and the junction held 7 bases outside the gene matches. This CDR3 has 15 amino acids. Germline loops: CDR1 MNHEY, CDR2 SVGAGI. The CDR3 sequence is CASSYSRWEGNEQYF. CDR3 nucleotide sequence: TGTGCCAGCAGTTACTCGAGGTGGGAGGGGAACGAGCAGTACTTC.

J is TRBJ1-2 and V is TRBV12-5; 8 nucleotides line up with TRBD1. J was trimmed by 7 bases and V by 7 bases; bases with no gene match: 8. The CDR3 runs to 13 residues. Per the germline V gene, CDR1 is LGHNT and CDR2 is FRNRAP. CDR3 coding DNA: TGTGCTAGTGCCTCAGGGGGCTGGGGTGGCTACACCTTC. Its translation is CASASGGWGGYTF. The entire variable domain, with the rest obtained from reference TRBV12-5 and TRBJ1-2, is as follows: DARVTQTPRHKVTEMGQEVTMRCQPILGHNTVFWYRQTMMQGLELLAYFRNRAPLDDSGMPKDRFSAEMPDATLATLKIQPSEPRDSAVYFCASASGGWGGYTFGSGTRLTVV.

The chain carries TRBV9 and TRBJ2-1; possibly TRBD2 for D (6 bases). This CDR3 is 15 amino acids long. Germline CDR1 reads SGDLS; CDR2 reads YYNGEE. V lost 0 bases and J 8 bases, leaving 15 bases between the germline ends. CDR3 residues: CASSVDFGGSDEQFF. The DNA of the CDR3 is TGTGCCAGCAGCGTAGATTTCGGGGGTTCGGATGAGCAGTTCTTC.

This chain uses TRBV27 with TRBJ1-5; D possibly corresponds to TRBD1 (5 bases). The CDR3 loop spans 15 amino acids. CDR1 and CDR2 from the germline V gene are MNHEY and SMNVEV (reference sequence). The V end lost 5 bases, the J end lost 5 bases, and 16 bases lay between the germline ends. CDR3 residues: CASSPLRGGDQPQHF. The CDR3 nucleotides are TGTGCCAGCAGTCCACTTCGGGGAGGGGATCAGCCCCAGCATTTT.

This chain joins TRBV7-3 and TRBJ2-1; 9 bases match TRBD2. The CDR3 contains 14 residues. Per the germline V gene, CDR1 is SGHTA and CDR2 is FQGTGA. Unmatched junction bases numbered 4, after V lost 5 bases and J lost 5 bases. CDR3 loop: CASSPGLADNEQFF. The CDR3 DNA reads TGTGCCAGCAGCCCGGGACTAGCAGACAATGAGCAGTTCTTC.

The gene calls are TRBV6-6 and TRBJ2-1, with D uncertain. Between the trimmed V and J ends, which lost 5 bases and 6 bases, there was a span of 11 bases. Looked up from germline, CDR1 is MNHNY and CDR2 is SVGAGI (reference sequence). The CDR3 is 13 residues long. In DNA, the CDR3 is TGTGCCAGCAGTACCTTGGTCAGCAATGAGCAGTTCTTC. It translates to CASSTLVSNEQFF.

The CDR3 DNA sequence: TGTGCCAGCAGCCCCGGGGGGGCTAATGAAAAACTGTTTTTT. Its protein product is CASSPGGANEKLFF. This chain joins TRBV2 and TRBJ1-4, with D perhaps TRBD1 (5 bases). CDR1 is SNHLY, CDR2 FYNNEI, per germline. This CDR3 is built from 14 residues. Trimming removed 6 bases at V and 3 bases at J, with 11 bases between.

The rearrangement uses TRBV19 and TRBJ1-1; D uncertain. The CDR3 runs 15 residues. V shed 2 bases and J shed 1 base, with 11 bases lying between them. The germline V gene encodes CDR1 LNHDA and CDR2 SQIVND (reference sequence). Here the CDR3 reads CASSIYSAGNTEAFF. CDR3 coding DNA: TGTGCCAGTAGTATATATTCGGCGGGGAACACTGAAGCTTTCTTT. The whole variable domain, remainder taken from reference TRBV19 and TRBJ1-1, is DGGITQSPKYLFRKEGQNVTLSCEQNLNHDAMYWYRQDPGQGLRLIYYSQIVNDFQKGDIAEGYSVSREKKESFPLTVTSAQKNPTAFYLCASSIYSAGNTEAFFGQGTRLTVV.

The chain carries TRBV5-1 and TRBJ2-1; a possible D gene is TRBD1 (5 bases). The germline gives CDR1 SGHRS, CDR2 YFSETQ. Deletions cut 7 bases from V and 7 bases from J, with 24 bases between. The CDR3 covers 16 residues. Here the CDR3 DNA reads TGCGCCAGCCACAGACCTCTCGGGCGCCAGGGTAATGAGCAGTTCTTC. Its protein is CASHRPLGRQGNEQFF.

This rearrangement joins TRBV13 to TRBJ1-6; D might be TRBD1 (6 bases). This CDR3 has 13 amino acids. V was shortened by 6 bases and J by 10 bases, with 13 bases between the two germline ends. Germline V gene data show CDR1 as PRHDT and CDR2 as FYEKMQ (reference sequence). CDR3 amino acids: CASSFTGPSPLHF. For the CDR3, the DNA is TGTGCCAGCAGTTTCACAGGGCCGTCACCCCTCCACTTT.

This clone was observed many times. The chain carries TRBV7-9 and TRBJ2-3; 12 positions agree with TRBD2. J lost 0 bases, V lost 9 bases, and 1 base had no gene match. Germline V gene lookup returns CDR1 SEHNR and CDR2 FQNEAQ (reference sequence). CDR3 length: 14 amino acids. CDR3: CASLAGGSTDTQYF. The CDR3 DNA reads TGTGCCAGTCTAGCGGGAGGGAGCACAGATACGCAGTATTTT.

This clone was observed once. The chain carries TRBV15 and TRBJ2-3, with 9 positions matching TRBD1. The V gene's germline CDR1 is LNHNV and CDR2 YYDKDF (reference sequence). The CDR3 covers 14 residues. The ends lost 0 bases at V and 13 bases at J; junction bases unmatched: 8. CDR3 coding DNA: TGTGCCACCAGCAGAGATAGGAGGACAGGGGCGAAGTATTTT. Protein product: CATSRDRRTGAKYF.

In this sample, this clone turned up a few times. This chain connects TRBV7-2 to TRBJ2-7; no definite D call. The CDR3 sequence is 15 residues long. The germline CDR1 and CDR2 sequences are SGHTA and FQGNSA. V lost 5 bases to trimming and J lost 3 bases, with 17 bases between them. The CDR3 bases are TGTGCCAGCAGCCCACAGTTCTCGAGACACTACGAGCAGTACTTC. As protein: CASSPQFSRHYEQYF.

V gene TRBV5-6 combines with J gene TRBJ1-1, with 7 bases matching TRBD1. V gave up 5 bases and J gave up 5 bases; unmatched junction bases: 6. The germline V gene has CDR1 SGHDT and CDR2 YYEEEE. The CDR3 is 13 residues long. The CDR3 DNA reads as TGTGCCAGCAGTTTTAACAGGGGAACTGAAGCTTTCTTT. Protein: CASSFNRGTEAFF. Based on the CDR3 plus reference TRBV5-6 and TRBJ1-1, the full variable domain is DAGVTQSPTHLIKTRGQQVTLRCSPKSGHDTVSWYQQALGQGPQFIFQYYEEEERQRGNFPDRFSGHQFPNYSSELNVNALLLGDSALYLCASSFNRGTEAFFGQGTRLTVV.

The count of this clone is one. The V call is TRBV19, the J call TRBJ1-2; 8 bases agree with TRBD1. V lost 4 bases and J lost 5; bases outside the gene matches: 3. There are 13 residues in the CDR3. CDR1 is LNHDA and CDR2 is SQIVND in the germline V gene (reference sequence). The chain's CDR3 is CASSTQGGYGYTF. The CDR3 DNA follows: TGTGCCAGTAGTACACAGGGGGGATATGGCTACACCTTC.